Listed below are T cell receptor beta chains from one sample, sequenced in a study of cytomegalovirus exposure and HLA in healthy donors. Data came from immunoSEQ multiplex PCR; TCRdb stores just in-frame clones and leaves some out. The profile covers around 140,000 clones, with roughly 81% appearing a single time and under 2% taken by the ten largest. The sample consisted of PBMCs. The receptors come from a female donor in good health and CMV-seronegative. Both conserved end residues are part of each CDR3. Each record gives: CDR3 DNA, CDR3 protein, J gene, D gene, V gene, clone size. The D gene is left open where the match is weak. Expanded clones get a size class; other rows say once, few or many, or leave the size out.

TGTGCCAGCAGCCTAGGACAGGGCGCCGGGGAGCTGTTTTTT	CASSLGQGAGELFF	TRBJ2-2	TRBD1	TRBV7-3	.
TGTGCCAGTAGTATCTCCATTCGACAGGGGGACGAGCAGTACTTC	CASSISIRQGDEQYF	TRBJ2-7	TRBD1	TRBV19	.
TGTGCCAGTAGTACGACCGGCGGGGAAAAACTGTTTTTT	CASSTTGGEKLFF	TRBJ1-4	.	TRBV19	.
TGTGCCAGCAGCTCCCAGACGGGGGCGAACACCGGGGAGCTGTTTTTT	CASSSQTGANTGELFF	TRBJ2-2	.	TRBV7-9	few
TGTGCCAGTAGTATTAAAGGAGTGAACACTGAAGCTTTCTTT	CASSIKGVNTEAFF	TRBJ1-1	.	TRBV19	once
TGTGCCAGCAGTGAAGCCCGTTATCAGCCCCAGCATTTT	CASSEARYQPQHF	TRBJ1-5	.	TRBV6-4	.
TGTGCCAGCAGCCAGAGACAGACCCGGATCTCGGATGAGCAGTTCTTC	CASSQRQTRISDEQFF	TRBJ2-1	.	TRBV14	.
TGTGCCAGCAGTGAACGGGGACTAGCGGGAGGCCGGTACCAAGAGACCCAGTACTTC	CASSERGLAGGRYQETQYF	TRBJ2-5	TRBD2	TRBV2	.
TGTGCCAGCAGTTTATCCGGGAATCAGCCCCAGCATTTT	CASSLSGNQPQHF	TRBJ1-5	.	TRBV28	few
TGCGCCAGCAGCCGGGGACAGCTCTATGGCTACACCTTC	CASSRGQLYGYTF	TRBJ1-2	TRBD1	TRBV5-1	.
TGCAGCGTAACCGGACAGGGGGATAGGGGCTACACCTTC	CSVTGQGDRGYTF	TRBJ1-2	TRBD1	TRBV29-1	.
TGTGCCAGCAGCTTATCATCGGCAGATACGCAGTATTTT	CASSLSSADTQYF	TRBJ2-3	.	TRBV7-3	once
TGTGCCAGCAATGGGGCCGACGGTGGCTACGAGCAGTACTTC	CASNGADGGYEQYF	TRBJ2-7	.	TRBV2	.
TGTGCCAGCAGCCAAGATACGGGCCCGGGGGGGCTCACCGGGGAGCTGTTTTTT	CASSQDTGPGGLTGELFF	TRBJ2-2	TRBD2	TRBV4-2	.
TGTGCCAGCAGTGTCCTGGACAGGGGGGACACTGAAGCTTTCTTT	CASSVLDRGDTEAFF	TRBJ1-1	TRBD1	TRBV25-1	few
TGTGCCAGCAGCTTAGTTGGGACAGGGGGCTCTAATTCACCCCTCCACTTT	CASSLVGTGGSNSPLHF	TRBJ1-6	TRBD1	TRBV7-9	once
TGTGCCAGCAGTATAATTCGGGGGGAAAAACTGTTTTTT	CASSIIRGEKLFF	TRBJ1-4	.	TRBV11-2	few
TGTGCCAGCAGTGAAGCGTCCGGTAAGCAGTACTTC	CASSEASGKQYF	TRBJ2-7	.	TRBV6-1	.
TGTGCCAGCAGTGACGGTCCAGCGGGAGGGGATACGCAGTACTTT	CASSDGPAGGDTQYF	TRBJ2-3	TRBD2	TRBV6-4	.
TGTGCCACGCGGACCGGAGGGGATACTGAAGCTTTCTTT	CATRTGGDTEAFF	TRBJ1-1	.	TRBV7-9	.
TGTGCCAGCAGTCCCCCCCGGGACATAAACTACGAGCAGTACTTC	CASSPPRDINYEQYF	TRBJ2-7	.	TRBV28	.
TGTGCCAGCAGTCCCCAGTCCGGGACTAGCGAGATACAAGAGACCCAGTACTTC	CASSPQSGTSEIQETQYF	TRBJ2-5	TRBD2	TRBV28	.
TGCAGCGTTGCTATGATGACAGGGCCTGGCTACACCTTC	CSVAMMTGPGYTF	TRBJ1-2	TRBD1	TRBV29-1	once
TGTGCCTCCAGTGGGGGAGGGGGCAATCAGCCCCAGCATTTT	CASSGGGGNQPQHF	TRBJ1-5	.	TRBV10-3	.
TGTGCCAGCAGCTCAGCGGGACAGGGGGCTGGCTACACCTTC	CASSSAGQGAGYTF	TRBJ1-2	TRBD1	TRBV27	.
TGCGCCAGCAGCTTGGACAGGGGGCGACAGCAGTACTTC	CASSLDRGRQQYF	TRBJ2-7	TRBD1	TRBV5-1	.
TGCAGCGTTACGGGTCGGGGGGTAAACAATGAGCAGTTCTTC	CSVTGRGVNNEQFF	TRBJ2-1	TRBD2	TRBV29-1	.
TGTGCCAGCAGCTTGCTTGGGACAGGACATTACGAGCAGTACTTC	CASSLLGTGHYEQYF	TRBJ2-7	TRBD1	TRBV5-6	.
TGCGCCAGCAGCCGGGACTTTCTCGGGGAGCTGTTTTTT	CASSRDFLGELFF	TRBJ2-2	.	TRBV4-1	once
TGCGCCAGCAGTTCAGCCAAAGGGGCAGGGAATCCCCACGAGCAGTACTTC	CASSSAKGAGNPHEQYF	TRBJ2-7	.	TRBV10-1	.
TGTGCCAGCAGTTTTATACTCGGGGGGGTACGCATGAACACTGAAGCTTTCTTT	CASSFILGGVRMNTEAFF	TRBJ1-1	.	TRBV27	.
TGTGCCAGCAGTAAGAGAGCGGTTGCGAACACCGGGGAGCTGTTTTTT	CASSKRAVANTGELFF	TRBJ2-2	.	TRBV7-3	.
TGTGCCAGCAGCTCTAGCGGTGAGATGGAGACCCAGTACTTC	CASSSSGEMETQYF	TRBJ2-5	TRBD2	TRBV7-3	.
TGTGCCAGCAGCTTTCTGCTAGCGGATCCAGATACGCAGTATTTT	CASSFLLADPDTQYF	TRBJ2-3	TRBD2	TRBV7-4	.
TGTGCCAGCAGCATCCCGGGGGGGTGGGGACAAGAGACCCAGTACTTC	CASSIPGGWGQETQYF	TRBJ2-5	TRBD2	TRBV7-6	.
TGTGCCAGTAGTCCCTTGACAGAAAAACTGTTTTTT	CASSPLTEKLFF	TRBJ1-4	.	TRBV19	few
TGTGCCTGGAGGGGGGGAGGGATCGTTGGCTACACCTTC	CAWRGGGIVGYTF	TRBJ1-2	.	TRBV30	.
TGTGCCAGCAGCCACCCCGGGGGGCGACTGCACGAGCAGTACTTC	CASSHPGGRLHEQYF	TRBJ2-7	.	TRBV9	.
TGTGCCAGCAGTCCAAGGACAGCAAATAATGAAAAACTGTTTTTT	CASSPRTANNEKLFF	TRBJ1-4	.	TRBV27	once
TGTGCCAGCAGCCCCCGGGATAGCAATCAGCCCCAGCATTTT	CASSPRDSNQPQHF	TRBJ1-5	.	TRBV11-2	.
TGCGCCAGCAGTGCCCAACTAGCGAGCGAGACCCAGTACTTC	CASSAQLASETQYF	TRBJ2-5	TRBD2	TRBV10-1	once
TGTGCCAGTGTGCGATGGGACTCAAAACTGTTTTTT	CASVRWDSKLFF	TRBJ1-4	.	TRBV19	.
TGTGCCAGCAGGGGGCGCACGGACACTGAAGCTTTCTTT	CASRGRTDTEAFF	TRBJ1-1	.	TRBV6-1	.
TGTGCCAGCAGCTTAGCGGCGGGGAATTCACCCCTCCACTTT	CASSLAAGNSPLHF	TRBJ1-6	.	TRBV7-9	.
TGTGCCAGCAGTCCGCGATGGACAGGGCTAAACACCGGGGAGCTGTTTTTT	CASSPRWTGLNTGELFF	TRBJ2-2	TRBD1	TRBV28	.
TGCGCCAGCAGCTTGACAGGGGTTCATGAAAAACTGTTTTTT	CASSLTGVHEKLFF	TRBJ1-4	TRBD1	TRBV5-1	.
TGCGCCAGCAGTCTTTCTACCGATCAGCCCCAGCATTTT	CASSLSTDQPQHF	TRBJ1-5	.	TRBV5-1	few
TGCGCCAGCAGCCAAGAGGGGGCAGAGCAAGAGACCCAGTACTTC	CASSQEGAEQETQYF	TRBJ2-5	.	TRBV4-1	.
TGTGCCAGCAGGCAGGGTACCAACTACGAGCAGTACTTC	CASRQGTNYEQYF	TRBJ2-7	.	TRBV25-1	.
TGTGCCAGCCATGGGGGGGCCCAGTACTTC	CASHGGAQYF	TRBJ2-5	TRBD2	TRBV6-5	many
TGCGCCAGCAGCCACCCGGGACAGGTCTACGAGCAGTACTTC	CASSHPGQVYEQYF	TRBJ2-7	TRBD1	TRBV4-1	.
TGCGCCAGCAGCCAAGAGTTTGGACATCTAGACTATGGCTACACCTTC	CASSQEFGHLDYGYTF	TRBJ1-2	.	TRBV4-1	once
TGCGCCAGCAGCTCTCCGGGACAGGGGGTCTCTGGGGCCAACGTCCTGACTTTC	CASSSPGQGVSGANVLTF	TRBJ2-6	TRBD1	TRBV5-1	.
TGTGCCACCAGCAGAGATACTAGCGGGAGTATCATCTACGAGCAGTACTTC	CATSRDTSGSIIYEQYF	TRBJ2-7	TRBD2	TRBV15	.
TGTGCCAGCAGTTCGACAGGGGAAGATTCACCCCTCCACTTT	CASSSTGEDSPLHF	TRBJ1-6	TRBD1	TRBV27	once
TGTGCCAGCAGCCCACGTTCAGGGGAGTATGGCTACACCTTC	CASSPRSGEYGYTF	TRBJ1-2	.	TRBV5-6	once
TGCGCCAGCAGCCCCACGCCCGGACTAGCGGTTAACGGAGAGCACTTC	CASSPTPGLAVNGEHF	TRBJ2-5	TRBD2	TRBV5-1	.
TGTGCCAGCAGTTTACCCGGGGGAGGAACTGAAGCTTTCTTT	CASSLPGGGTEAFF	TRBJ1-1	.	TRBV27	.
TGCGCCAGCAGTAAACAGGGGGCAGGTTACAATGAGCAGTTCTTC	CASSKQGAGYNEQFF	TRBJ2-1	TRBD1	TRBV10-1	.